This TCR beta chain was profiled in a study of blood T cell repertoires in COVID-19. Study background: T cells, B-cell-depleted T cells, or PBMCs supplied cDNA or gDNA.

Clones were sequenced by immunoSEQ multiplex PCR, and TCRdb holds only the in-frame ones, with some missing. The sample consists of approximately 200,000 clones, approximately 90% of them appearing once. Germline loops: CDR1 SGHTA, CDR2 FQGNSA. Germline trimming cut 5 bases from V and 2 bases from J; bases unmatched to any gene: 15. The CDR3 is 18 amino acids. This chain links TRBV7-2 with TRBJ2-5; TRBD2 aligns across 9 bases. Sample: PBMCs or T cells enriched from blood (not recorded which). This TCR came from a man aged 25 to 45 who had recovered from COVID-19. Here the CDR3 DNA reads TGTGCCAGCAGCCCGAGCCTGCGGGGGGGCATGGGGCAAGAGACCCAGTACTTC. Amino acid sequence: CASSPSLRGGMGQETQYF.